The 8 T cell receptor beta chains in this list originate from one sample, sequenced in a study of TIL therapy for anti-PD-1-resistant metastatic lung cancer. The immunoSEQ assay was v3. Libraries were prepared by immunoSEQ multiplex PCR; TCRdb keeps only in-frame clonotypes and omits some of them. The table includes 50,000 or so clones, around 79% detected once. Regarding time point: pre-treatment sample, taken before nivolumab and TIL therapy. This material consisted of blood, taken at baseline. All receptors come from a woman aged 30-79 years with non-small cell lung cancer.

This rearrangement joins TRBV7-2 to TRBJ2-2; possibly TRBD2 for D (5 bases). CDR3 size: 18 residues. Trimming took 3 bases from V and 5 from J, leaving 22 bases between them. The V gene's germline CDR1 is SGHTA and CDR2 FQGNSA. This CDR3 is CASSFPGGSFLGTGELFF. The CDR3 nucleotides read TGTGCCAGCAGCTTTCCTGGAGGTAGCTTCCTGGGGACCGGGGAGCTGTTTTTT.

This chain connects TRBV29-1 to TRBJ1-3; D is uncertain. Germline values: CDR1 SQVTM, CDR2 ANQGSEA. V shed 4 bases and J shed 0 bases, with 4 bases lying between them. The CDR3 totals 12 residues. The CDR3 DNA reads as TGCAGCGTTGTGCGCTCTGGAAACACCATATATTTT. It encodes CSVVRSGNTIYF.

The genes are TRBV27 and TRBJ2-7; 11 nucleotides agree with TRBD2. The CDR3 is 16 residues long. Germline V gene data show CDR1 as MNHEY and CDR2 as SMNVEV (reference sequence). The ends lost 5 bases at V and 2 bases at J; junction bases unmatched: 8. The CDR3 spells CASSPQTSGSPYEQYF. CDR3 sequence (DNA): TGTGCCAGCAGTCCCCAAACTAGCGGGAGCCCCTACGAGCAGTACTTC.

V and J are TRBV12-5 and TRBJ1-4; no clear D. From germline, CDR1 is LGHNT and CDR2 FRNRAP. CDR3 size: 15 residues. V was clipped by 5 bases and J by 8 bases, with 18 bases between them. CDR3 nucleotides: TGTGCTAGTGGTCCGACCCGGGCCCCTCACGAAAAACTGTTTTTT. Translation gives CASGPTRAPHEKLFF.

At least ten counts were recorded for this clone. The chain recombines TRBV9 with TRBJ2-1; no clear D gene. Trimming cost V 3 bases and J 6 bases, with 10 bases left between them. The CDR3 spans 13 residues. Looked up from germline, CDR1 is SGDLS and CDR2 is YYNGEE. The CDR3 protein is CASSGMLVNEQFF. CDR3 coding DNA: TGTGCCAGCAGCGGGATGTTGGTCAATGAGCAGTTCTTC. The full variable domain, with the rest looked up from reference TRBV9 and TRBJ2-1, is DSGVTQTPKHLITATGQRVTLRCSPRSGDLSVYWYQQSLDQGLQFLIQYYNGEERAKGNILERFSAQQFPDLHSELNLSSLELGDSALYFCASSGMLVNEQFFGPGTRLTVL.

The J gene is TRBJ1-4, the V gene TRBV28; D may be TRBD1 (5 bases). The germline V and J ends were trimmed by 6 bases and 7 bases, with 6 bases remaining between them. Germline V CDR1 and CDR2: MDHEN, SYDVKM. This CDR3 contains 11 residues. The chain's CDR3 is CASRDIEKLFF. CDR3 in DNA: TGTGCCAGCAGGGACATTGAAAAACTGTTTTTT.

The chain combines TRBV30 with TRBJ1-4, with D uncertain. This CDR3 has 16 residues. Germline CDR1 and CDR2: GTSNPN and SVGIG (reference sequence). V dropped 5 bases and J dropped 8 bases, with 24 bases sitting between them. CDR3 region: CAWLTADGSLGEKLFF. The DNA of the CDR3 is TGTGCCTGGCTCACTGCGGACGGATCCTTGGGGGAAAAACTGTTTTTT.

V and J are TRBV6-5 and TRBJ1-4; perhaps TRBD1 as D (5 bases). The CDR3 consists of 14 residues. CDR1 and CDR2 (germline): MNHEY, SVGAGI. V dropped 0 bases and J dropped 7 bases, with 9 bases sitting between them. The CDR3 reads CASSYSGVGEKLFF. CDR3 DNA sequence: TGTGCCAGCAGTTACTCGGGGGTGGGTGAAAAACTGTTTTTT.